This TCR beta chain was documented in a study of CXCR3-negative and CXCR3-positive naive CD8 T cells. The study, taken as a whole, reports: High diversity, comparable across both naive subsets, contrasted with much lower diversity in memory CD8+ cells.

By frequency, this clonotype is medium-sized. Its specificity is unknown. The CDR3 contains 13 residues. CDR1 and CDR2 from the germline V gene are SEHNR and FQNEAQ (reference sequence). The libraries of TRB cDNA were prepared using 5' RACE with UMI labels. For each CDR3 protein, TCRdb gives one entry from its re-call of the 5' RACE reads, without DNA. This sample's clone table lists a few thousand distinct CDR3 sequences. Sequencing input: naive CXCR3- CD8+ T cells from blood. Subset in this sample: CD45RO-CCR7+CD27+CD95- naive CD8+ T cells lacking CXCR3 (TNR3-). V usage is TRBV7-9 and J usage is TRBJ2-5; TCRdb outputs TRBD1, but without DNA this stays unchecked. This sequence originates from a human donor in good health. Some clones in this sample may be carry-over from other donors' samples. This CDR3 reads CASSDRGPETQYF.